This T cell receptor (beta chain) stems from a study of cytomegalovirus exposure and HLA in healthy donors. Study information: The approximately 120 validation repertoires were reported in a later analysis to have been generated on the same platform as the approximately 700 first-cohort repertoires. Study-wide results and limits: Subsequent analysis revealed that first-cohort TCR clusters tended to co-occur in the 120 or so validation repertoires. Reports described diagnosis of cytomegalovirus status by the classifier as highly specific and sensitive. Researchers catalogued roughly 170 TCR beta chains as cytomegalovirus-associated.

A word on this clone: What it binds is not known.

Measured with immunoSEQ multiplex PCR; TCRdb has only the in-frame clones, and not every one. The repertoire has 150,000 to 200,000 clones, about 81% of them found once; the top ten carry around 1.2%. The J segment lost 7 bases and the V segment lost 5 bases, leaving 6 bases of the junction unmatched. This CDR3 is 14 amino acids long. Germline lookup yields CDR1 MNHNS and CDR2 SASEGT. The material sequenced was PBMCs. The rearrangement uses TRBV6-1 and TRBJ2-4; 9 bases map to TRBD1. The receptor's source is a woman aged 25 to 45 in good health and CMV-seronegative. The CDR3 region has the DNA TGTGCCAGCAGTTTGACAGACAGGGGGAACATTCAGTACTTC. Protein: CASSLTDRGNIQYF.